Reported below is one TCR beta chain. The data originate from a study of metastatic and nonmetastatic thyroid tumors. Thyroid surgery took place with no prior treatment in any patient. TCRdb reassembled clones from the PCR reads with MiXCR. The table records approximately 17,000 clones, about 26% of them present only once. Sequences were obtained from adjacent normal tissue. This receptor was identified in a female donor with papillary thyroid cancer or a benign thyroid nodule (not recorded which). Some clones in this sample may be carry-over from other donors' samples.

CDR3 DNA sequence: TGTGCCAGCAGATTACAGGGGGGAGGGGGAGCTTTCTTT. As protein: CASRLQGGGGAFF. V is TRBV2 and J is TRBJ1-1; 8 bases fit TRBD1. After removal of 6 bases from V and 10 bases from J, the junction contained 10 bases not matched to a gene. CDR1 is SNHLY and CDR2 is FYNNEI in the germline V gene. This CDR3 has 13 residues.